The clone carrying this TCR beta chain showed up just a few times. Other DNA sequences within the sample encode an identical CDR3. Sequencing was performed with immunoSEQ multiplex PCR; in TCRdb, only in-frame clones are kept and a portion is missing. This table has over 110,000 clones, about three quarters appearing once. This entry belongs to a study of blood T cell repertoires in COVID-19. Germline values: CDR1 SGHTS, CDR2 YDEGEE. The CDR3 sequence is 16 residues long. The V segment lost 0 bases and the J segment 1 base; nucleotides outside the gene matches: 1. The sequence derives from a woman aged 60 to 75 with acute or convalescent COVID-19. The sequenced sample consisted of peripheral blood. The V and J genes are TRBV5-8 and TRBJ2-1; 10 bases fit TRBD2. The CDR3: CASSLGLAGSYNEQFF. Here the CDR3 DNA reads TGTGCCAGCAGCTTGGGACTAGCGGGTTCCTACAATGAGCAGTTCTTC.